These T cell receptor beta chains were read from a single sample in a study of post-analysis software for immune sequencing data. TCRdb recomputed calls from the PCR reads with MiXCR, one row per CDR3 protein. The table has some 700,000 distinct CDR3 sequences, 59% seen once; the top ten hold approximately 10%. Material: blood. These receptors were taken from a girl aged 2 to 9 with multiple sclerosis. CDR3s include the opening cysteine and the closing phenylalanine or tryptophan. Clone size is given for some rows only: seen once, a few or many times, or a class if the clone is expanded.

clone_size j_call v_call cdr3_length cdr3_aa
few TRBJ1-5 TRBV27 17 CASTQTGALSGNQPQHF
few TRBJ2-1 TRBV12-3/TRBV12-4 12 CASTDRDGEQFF
NA TRBJ2-3 TRBV12-3/TRBV12-4 15 CASSSDRTSTDTQYF
few TRBJ2-7 TRBV7-9 16 CASSPPLGTGTNEQYF
once TRBJ2-5 TRBV6-2/TRBV6-3 12 CASSYFQETQYF
NA TRBJ1-1 TRBV5-1 11 CASSTETEAFF
few TRBJ2-5 TRBV15 15 CATSRDEPRLRTQYF
few TRBJ2-5 TRBV12-5 12 CASGLPQETQYF
NA TRBJ2-1 TRBV20-1 14 CSAGPGTDLREQFF
NA TRBJ2-2 TRBV5-1 15 CASSLTGQGTGELFF
once TRBJ2-3 TRBV7-2 12 CASSPDFDTQYF
once TRBJ2-1 TRBV21-1 17 CASPCSGGVGSYNEQFF
NA NA TRBV12-3/TRBV12-4 14 CASSGYRDNYEQYF
NA NA TRBV12-3/TRBV12-4 14 CASSLAQGRYEQYF
once TRBJ2-2 TRBV7-9 12 CASSLRDGELFF
NA TRBJ2-5 TRBV29-1 13 CSADAGQQETQYF
few TRBJ1-2 TRBV2 16 CASSENGQGIVYGYTF
NA NA TRBV6-1 12 CASGLRLETQYF
few TRBJ1-2 TRBV4-1 15 CASSQGVDRAYGYTF
few TRBJ2-6 TRBV27 14 CASGGVGGANVLTF
NA TRBJ2-3 TRBV12-3/TRBV12-4 16 CASSFWDPGVTDTQYF
NA TRBJ1-2 TRBV12-3/TRBV12-4 12 CASSLGVLGYTF
NA TRBJ1-2 TRBV6-5 14 CASSTGLSMAGYTF
few TRBJ2-7 TRBV3-1 13 CASSQDHPGEQYF
NA TRBJ2-6 TRBV7-3 18 CASRPTLPGGPGANVLTF
NA TRBJ2-3 TRBV10-1 16 CASSETRGRDRNTQYF
NA TRBJ1-1 TRBV29-1 14 CSVSLGAVNTEPFF
NA TRBJ2-7 TRBV12-3/TRBV12-4 14 CASSVRDSSYEQYF
NA TRBJ2-1 TRBV20-1 11 CSAKQYNEQFF
NA TRBJ2-7 TRBV9 14 CASSPVGESYEQYF
NA TRBJ2-1 TRBV6-1 15 CASRVTGQGAREQFF
NA TRBJ2-7 TRBV6-2/TRBV6-3 17 CASSPRGHATGRHEQYF
NA TRBJ2-3 TRBV5-1 15 CASSPGLVDTDTQYF
NA TRBJ2-1 TRBV7-9 15 CASSFTSGFHNEQFF
NA TRBJ2-1 TRBV7-7 13 CASSLGITNEQFF
NA TRBJ2-1 TRBV20-1 15 CSASPAAVGYNEQFF
NA TRBJ2-3 TRBV6-6 16 CASSGVELGVTDTQYF
NA TRBJ1-4 TRBV2 13 CASSDRQGRKLFF
NA TRBJ2-1 TRBV6-5 17 CASSYSRGQSSYNEQFF
few TRBJ2-3 TRBV4-1 16 CASSQGPGGGTDTQYF
few TRBJ2-3 TRBV20-1 14 CSAPGASGSDTQYF
NA TRBJ1-1 TRBV5-1 15 CASSSVGGMNTEAFF
NA TRBJ2-5 TRBV12-3/TRBV12-4 14 CASSEQTGGETQYF
NA TRBJ2-5 TRBV18 14 CASSPPVRKETQYF
many TRBJ2-1 TRBV25-1 12 CASSEGGHEQFF